The clone carrying this TCR beta chain was detected only a few times. The antigen is unknown. The length of the CDR3 is 14 residues. CDR1 is DFQATT and CDR2 is SNEGSKA in the germline V gene (reference sequence). Losses at the gene ends were 5 bases for V and 1 base for J; bases not matched to a gene: 7. The treatment is: approximately 9-day PBMC culture with coronavirus spike peptide pools or control peptides (ViraFEST assay). Sequencing of cultured CD4+ T cell DNA used the Oncomine TCR Beta short-read assay. TCRdb reanalysed the PCR reads using MiXCR and keeps one entry per CDR3 protein. The repertoire holds some 9,600 distinct CDR3 sequences, with 64% as singletons. This record comes from a study of vaccination and CD4 T cells after COVID-19.

The rearrangement links TRBV20-1 to TRBJ2-5, with TRBD2 matching 7 bases. Sequenced: CD4+ T cells from blood, cultured in vitro. The clonotype was recovered from a human donor who had recovered from COVID-19. CDR3 DNA sequence: TGCAGTGCTGACGGGGCTAGCGGCCAAGAGACCCAGTACTTC. This sequence encodes CSADGASGQETQYF.